This TCR beta chain came from a study of blood T cell repertoires in COVID-19 (dated by TCRdb to about 2020). For context, the study as a whole: Collaborator samples came from the United States, Italy and Spain and covered acute and convalescent phases of COVID-19. The repertoires were made available in a free public database intended to serve as a resource for research on the immune response to SARS-CoV-2. The samples were drawn from two sources: the first 160 participants of the ongoing ImmuneRACE study, and over 1,000 subjects contributed by 6 global collaborators. A de-identified subject ID, COVID-19 status, age in years and sex were almost always included in the sample metadata. Where HLA class I and class II types were available, the types were taken from metadata supplied by the sample provider, not from assay-based typing. The prospective study material was composed of cDNA or gDNA derived from T cells, B-cell-depleted T cells, or PBMCs. Subjects who had been exposed to COVID-19, were actively infected with it, or had recovered from it provided the deeply sampled blood TCRbeta repertoires that made up the dataset.

Collaborating institutions collected whole blood in K2EDTA tubes following their own protocols. For TCRbeta analysis, collaborator samples were shipped as frozen whole blood, as isolated PBMCs, or as DNA extracted from either sample type. This clone was seen just once. Its antigen has not been determined. No per-base quality is available; no much larger clone lies one base away. TCRbeta CDR3 regions were amplified from genomic DNA using the immunoSEQ Assay, a bias-controlled multiplex PCR. As for the authors' bioinformatics: Nucleated cell counts per sample were estimated from amplification of reference gene primers within the assay. To quantify the absolute abundance of each unique TCRbeta CDR3 rearrangement, sequence reads were collapsed and filtered. For each sample, productive Simpson clonality was calculated as the square root of Simpson's diversity index over productive rearrangements. In its TCRdb copy, this immuneACCESS table keeps in-frame sequences only and misses some clones. Where compared with another copy, unresolved V genes explain less than half of these, and the others have no known cause. V and J calls and clone size are copied from that table; D and trimming were computed from the DNA. The sample table shows roughly 81,000 clones, and around 88% are seen once. Clones ranked in the top ten supply roughly 8% of the sample.

What the research found in general, with its limitations: The amount of clinical and demographic metadata varied by source and participant and was provided uncurated.

Taken from the germline V gene, the CDR1 and CDR2 loops are SGHNT and YENEEA. The germline ends are 9 bases apart after V is trimmed by 4 bases and J by 8 bases. The CDR3, cysteine through phenylalanine, is 13 amino acids long. Just CDR3 DNA is preserved here, 39 bases in frame from base 1. The receptor comes from a man aged 30 to 45 with acute or convalescent COVID-19. The rearranged chain carries TRBV11-3 and TRBJ1-6; no D segment can be confidently identified. Sequenced: peripheral blood. CDR3 region: CASSSTHDSPLHF. The DNA is as follows: TGTGCCAGCAGCTCGACTCACGATTCACCCCTCCACTTT.